The subject of this entry is one T cell receptor beta chain. The entry originates in a study of shared clonotypes between healthy human individuals. Study in general: Contributing individuals were two females and three males aged 18 to 49. Per donor, CD8 memory used one plate, CD8 naive used two, CD4 memory used three and CD4 naive used three.

TCRdb's table, derived via immunoSEQ multiplex PCR, lists solely in-frame clones and lacks some. The sample lists more than 900,000 clones, roughly 74% occurring once. This CDR3 has 15 residues. Trimming cost V 4 bases and J 5 bases; bases outside gene matches: 7. From germline, CDR1 is SGHKS and CDR2 YYEKEE (reference sequence). The sequence was collected from a man between 18 and 35 years old in good health. Some clones in this sample may be carry-over from other donors' samples. The source material was memory CD4+ T cells from PBMCs. Described subset: CD45RA-negative fraction. The V gene is TRBV5-5, the J gene TRBJ2-7; 12 nucleotides agree with TRBD1. The CDR3 nucleotides read TGTGCCAGCAGCGATCGGGACAGGGGGCAAGACGAGCAGTACTTC. Translated, it gives CASSDRDRGQDEQYF. The full variable domain, its missing parts supplied by reference TRBV5-5 and TRBJ2-7, is DAGVTQSPTHLIKTRGQQVTLRCSPISGHKSVSWYQQVLGQGPQFIFQYYEKEERGRGNFPDRFSARQFPNYSSELNVNALLLGDSALYLCASSDRDRGQDEQYFGPGTRLTVT.